This entry lists 27 T cell receptor beta chains sequenced from one sample in a study of high-grade serous ovarian cancer treatment subgroups. The tumor samples were collected prior to definitive surgery or chemotherapy. Generated by immunoSEQ multiplex PCR, the TCRdb table keeps only in-frame clones and is missing some. The sample has roughly 5,300 clones, roughly 75% seen once. The sample was tumor tissue. Receptor source: a human patient with high-grade serous ovarian cancer.

This clone was seen just once. The genes are TRBV5-5 and TRBJ2-7; D uncertain. The V gene lost 1 base and the J gene lost 0 bases, with 17 bases spanning the gap. The CDR3 extends over 17 amino acids. Germline CDR1 and CDR2: SGHKS and YYEKEE (reference sequence). The CDR3 DNA is TGTGCCAGCAGCTTGAGAGTGTCCGCGGAAAGCTCCTACGAGCAGTACTTC. This codes for CASSLRVSAESSYEQYF.

This clone has just a few counts. The chain has TRBV5-8 and TRBJ1-5, with TRBD1 as a possible D gene (6 bases). V gave up 1 base and J gave up 5 bases, with 10 bases separating them. The CDR3 loop spans 14 amino acids. CDR1 is SGHTS and CDR2 is YDEGEE in the germline V gene. The CDR3 protein is CASSLFQGYQPQHF. The DNA of the CDR3 is TGTGCCAGCAGCTTGTTCCAGGGGTATCAGCCCCAGCATTTT.

The chain couples TRBV7-9 to TRBJ2-3, with 8 bases that match TRBD1. The junction had 6 bases not matched to a gene; V was cut back by 1 base and J by 6 bases. The CDR3 is 15 residues long. CDR1 is SEHNR, CDR2 FQNEAQ, per germline (reference sequence). This CDR3 is CASSLVGTGGDTQYF. The CDR3 nucleotides are TGTGCCAGCAGCTTAGTCGGGACAGGAGGGGATACGCAGTATTTT.

This clone was seen only once. The chain carries TRBV2 and TRBJ1-5; 8 bases align to TRBD1. Germline trimming cut 8 bases from V and 5 bases from J; bases unmatched to any gene: 2. Germline CDR1 SNHLY, CDR2 FYNNEI. This CDR3 comprises 12 residues. CDR3 protein: CASGQGDQPQHF. The CDR3 nucleotides are TGTGCCAGCGGACAGGGAGATCAGCCCCAGCATTTT.

This chain links TRBV5-1 with TRBJ2-1, with D possibly being TRBD1 or TRBD2 (7 bases each). V lost 4 bases and J 6 bases, leaving 23 bases between the germline ends. CDR3 length equals 17 residues. Germline assignment: CDR1 SGHRS and CDR2 YFSETQ. DNA of the CDR3: TGCGCCAGCAGCCCCGGACAGGCGGGGGTGAGTAGCAATGAGCAGTTCTTC. Translating gives CASSPGQAGVSSNEQFF.

J is TRBJ2-7 and V is TRBV10-1, with D tentatively TRBD2 (6 bases). CDR1 and CDR2 from the germline V gene are WNHNN and SYGVQD (reference sequence). V shed 1 base and J shed 6 bases, with 13 bases lying between them. CDR3 length equals 14 residues. The CDR3 loop is CASSELRGRSEQYF. CDR3 bases: TGCGCCAGCAGTGAGTTGCGGGGTCGAAGCGAGCAGTACTTC.

V gene TRBV9 combines with J gene TRBJ2-2; 10 nucleotides agree with TRBD2. V gave up 3 bases and J gave up 4 bases; unmatched junction bases: 3. The CDR3 contains 15 residues. Germline CDR1 and CDR2: SGDLS and YYNGEE. This chain's CDR3 is CASSGGLAVTGELFF. CDR3 sequence (DNA): TGTGCCAGCAGCGGAGGACTAGCGGTCACCGGGGAGCTGTTTTTT.

Here the CDR3 reads CASSPQGGTEAFF. The CDR3 DNA follows: TGTGCCAGCAGCCCTCAAGGTGGGACTGAAGCTTTCTTT. This chain uses TRBV7-3 with TRBJ1-1; D uncertain. Germline V lookup: CDR1 SGHTA, CDR2 FQGTGA. V shed 5 bases and J shed 5 bases, with 12 bases lying between them. CDR3 length: 13 residues.

V usage is TRBV7-8 and J usage is TRBJ2-7; no clear D gene. Trimming shortened V by 5 bases and J by 2 bases, and 13 bases separated the two germline ends. Germline-derived CDR1 and CDR2 are SGHVS and FQNEAQ. This CDR3 comprises 14 residues. The CDR3 DNA is TGTGCCAGCAGCCCCCCTCAGCCCCCCTACGAGCAGTACTTC. It is translated as CASSPPQPPYEQYF.

Comment on this clone: One end of the junction varies from germline; a read error may be responsible. V gene TRBV4-2 combines with J gene TRBJ2-1; D gene unclear. The germline V gene encodes CDR1 LGHNA and CDR2 YNFKEQ. The CDR3 length is 13 residues. The CDR3 region is CASSPRTPNGQFF. The CDR3 DNA reads TGTGCCAGCAGCCCCCGGACCCCTAATGGGCAGTTCTTC.

The J gene is TRBJ2-3, the V gene TRBV10-3; 8 bases match TRBD2. V lost 0 bases to trimming and J lost 3 bases; unmatched junction nucleotides: 5. Germline CDR1 ENHRY, CDR2 SYGVKD. The CDR3 runs 16 residues. CDR3 sequence (DNA): TGTGCCATCAGTGAGTCTAGCGGGGTTATAACAGATACGCAGTATTTT. This encodes CAISESSGVITDTQYF.

The chain carries TRBV28 and TRBJ2-3, with 7 positions matching TRBD1. Trimming at V came to 10 bases and at J to 2 bases, leaving 12 bases not matched to a gene. The CDR3 is made up of 15 amino acids. Germline V CDR1 and CDR2: MDHEN, SYDVKM. CDR3 DNA sequence: TGTGCCACCATCCCAGGGACAGAGTTCACAGATACGCAGTATTTT. This encodes CATIPGTEFTDTQYF.

The chain is built from TRBV19 and TRBJ1-1, with D possibly TRBD1 on 6 matching bases. This CDR3 is 16 amino acids long. Germline V gene sequence: CDR1 LNHDA, CDR2 SQIVND (reference sequence). The germline V and J ends were trimmed by 2 bases and 1 base, with 14 bases remaining between them. The CDR3 is CASSIQGIRSNTEAFF. CDR3 sequence (DNA): TGTGCCAGTAGTATACAGGGGATCCGGTCGAACACTGAAGCTTTCTTT.

The chain carries TRBV7-3 and TRBJ1-3; perhaps TRBD1 as D (6 bases). The CDR3 is made up of 14 amino acids. CDR1 is SGHTA, CDR2 FQGTGA, per germline. The germline V and J ends were trimmed by 7 bases and 3 bases, with 13 bases remaining between them. CDR3 coding DNA: TGTGCCAGCACCGGGGGCGATGGTGGAAACACCATATATTTT. Encoded protein: CASTGGDGGNTIYF.

The chain carries TRBV6-6 and TRBJ1-1; 8 bases fit TRBD1. CDR1 is MNHNY and CDR2 is SVGAGI in the germline V gene (reference sequence). This CDR3 is 15 amino acids long. The V gene end was trimmed by 5 bases and the J gene end by 1 base; junction bases not matched to a gene: 6. CDR3 coding DNA: TGTGCCAGCAGTGGCCGGGACAGGCAGAACACTGAAGCTTTCTTT. Protein: CASSGRDRQNTEAFF.

CDR3 in amino acids: CASSPHHRGDRGEQYF. The CDR3 DNA reads TGTGCCAGCAGCCCCCATCATCGGGGGGACAGGGGCGAGCAGTACTTC. The gene calls are TRBV5-5 and TRBJ2-7; 10 bases match TRBD1. Looked up from germline, CDR1 is SGHKS and CDR2 is YYEKEE (reference sequence). The CDR3 covers 16 residues. The V gene end was trimmed by 4 bases and the J gene end by 6 bases; junction bases not matched to a gene: 13.

The chain is built from TRBV5-1 and TRBJ2-5; D gene uncertain. The J call may not be correct, given that the DNA end is closer to TRBJ2-7. CDR3 size: 13 residues. From germline, CDR1 is SGHRS and CDR2 YFSETQ. The DNA for the CDR3 is TGCGCCAGCAGCTTGGACACTTCCTACGAGCAGTACTTC. Translated: CASSLDTSYEQYF.

The chain carries TRBV19 and TRBJ1-5; D gene unclear. The CDR3 is made up of 13 amino acids. CDR1 is LNHDA and CDR2 is SQIVND in the germline V gene (reference sequence). The V and J ends lost 2 bases and 6 bases respectively, with 8 bases between them. The CDR3 sequence is CASSISVSQPQHF. The CDR3 region has the DNA TGTGCCAGTAGTATAAGTGTTAGTCAGCCCCAGCATTTT. Full variable domain (rest looked up from reference TRBV19 and TRBJ1-5): DGGITQSPKYLFRKEGQNVTLSCEQNLNHDAMYWYRQDPGQGLRLIYYSQIVNDFQKGDIAEGYSVSREKKESFPLTVTSAQKNPTAFYLCASSISVSQPQHFGDGTRLSIL.

The chain has TRBV7-3 and TRBJ2-1; 9 positions match TRBD2. V lost 1 base, J lost 9 bases, and 7 bases stayed unmatched. There are 15 residues in the CDR3. Germline CDR1 SGHTA, CDR2 FQGTGA. CDR3 DNA: TGTGCCAGCAGCTTAAGATTAGCGGGGGAGGGTGAGCAGTTCTTC. It specifies CASSLRLAGEGEQFF.

CDR3 in amino acids: CASSLREKLFF. The CDR3 DNA reads TGTGCCAGCAGCTTACGCGAAAAACTGTTTTTT. J is TRBJ1-4 and V is TRBV7-8; D call uncertain. V was cut by 2 bases and J by 8 bases, with 3 bases left in between. The germline V gene encodes CDR1 SGHVS and CDR2 FQNEAQ. The CDR3 has 11 amino acids.

The chain is built from TRBV29-1 and TRBJ2-5, with 12 bases matching TRBD2. Germline V gene sequence: CDR1 SQVTM, CDR2 ANQGSEA. With V trimmed by 1 base and J by 4 bases, 4 bases remained unmatched. CDR3 length: 15 amino acids. In DNA, the CDR3 is TGCAGCGTTGAAGTCCTAGCGGGGGGGGTAGAGACCCAGTACTTC. Translation: CSVEVLAGGVETQYF.

The V and J genes are TRBV7-6 and TRBJ2-3; 7 bases are shared with TRBD2. From germline, CDR1 is SGHVS and CDR2 FNYEAQ. The V and J ends lost 5 bases and 5 bases, in that order; junction bases with no gene match: 10. The CDR3 covers 15 residues. CDR3 DNA: TGTGCCAGCAGCCAAGGCGGCGGGGGACTAGATACGCAGTATTTT. Residues: CASSQGGGGLDTQYF. The variable domain in full, with the rest retrieved from reference TRBV7-6 and TRBJ2-3, is GAGVSQSPRYKVTKRGQDVALRCDPISGHVSLYWYRQALGQGPEFLTYFNYEAQQDKSGLPNDRFSAERPEGSISTLTIQRTEQRDSAMYRCASSQGGGGLDTQYFGPGTRLTVL.

V usage is TRBV14 and J usage is TRBJ2-2; a possible D gene is TRBD1 (5 bases). Germline CDR1 reads SGHDN; CDR2 reads FVKESK. Trimming stripped 4 bases from V and 5 bases from J, with 14 bases between. This CDR3 region has 15 residues. The CDR3 coding sequence is TGTGCCAGCAGCCCCCAGGCAGGGCCGACCGGGGAGCTGTTTTTT. Protein sequence: CASSPQAGPTGELFF.

The chain uses TRBV7-9 and TRBJ1-1, with 7 nucleotides matching TRBD1. Germline V gene sequence: CDR1 SEHNR, CDR2 FQNEAQ (reference sequence). The J segment lost 0 bases and the V segment lost 5 bases, leaving 9 bases of the junction unmatched. The CDR3 has 16 residues. CDR3 DNA: TGTGCCAGCAGCGTTACCGGGACAGCCATGAACACTGAAGCTTTCTTT. Translation gives CASSVTGTAMNTEAFF. The full variable domain, in which reference TRBV7-9 and TRBJ1-1 provide the parts outside the CDR3, is DTGVSQNPRHKITKRGQNVTFRCDPISEHNRLYWYRQTLGQGPEFLTYFQNEAQLEKSRLLSDRFSAERPKGSFSTLEIQRTEQGDSAMYLCASSVTGTAMNTEAFFGQGTRLTVV.

The genes are TRBV10-3 and TRBJ1-1, with D possibly matching TRBD1 (5 bases). This CDR3 spans 16 amino acids. The germline V and J ends were trimmed by 3 bases and 2 bases, with 16 bases remaining between them. The V gene's germline CDR1 is ENHRY and CDR2 SYGVKD. This CDR3 reads CAISEGRLGVNTEAFF. CDR3 nucleotide sequence: TGTGCCATCAGTGAAGGCAGGTTGGGGGTAAACACTGAAGCTTTCTTT.

The gene calls are TRBV4-2 and TRBJ2-1; 11 nucleotides match TRBD2. This CDR3 contains 15 residues. The V segment lost 4 bases and the J segment 4 bases; nucleotides outside the gene matches: 3. From germline, CDR1 is LGHNA and CDR2 YNFKEQ. The CDR3 DNA sequence: TGTGCCAGCAGCCCCGGGACTAGCGGTTACAATGAGCAGTTCTTC. It codes for CASSPGTSGYNEQFF.

The chain has TRBV2 and TRBJ2-3; 8 nucleotides align to TRBD1. After removal of 4 bases from V and 0 bases from J, the junction contained 0 bases not matched to a gene. The CDR3 is 14 residues long. Germline loops: CDR1 SNHLY, CDR2 FYNNEI. For the CDR3, the DNA is TGTGCCAGCAGTGGGGACAGGAGCACAGATACGCAGTATTTT. Protein sequence: CASSGDRSTDTQYF.